A single sample is the source of the 30 T cell receptor beta chains below, sequenced in a study of CD8 T cells in ankylosing spondylitis. Via MiXCR, TCRdb re-called the 5' RACE reads, giving one row per CDR3 protein. The repertoire holds approximately 290,000 distinct CDR3 sequences, with 20% as singletons. The specimen was blood, either unsorted or a sorted T cell fraction (not recorded which). These receptors originate from a female donor with ankylosing spondylitis or in good health (not recorded which).

The gene calls are TRBV7-2 and TRBJ2-3, with D possibly TRBD1 on 6 matching bases. Germline V CDR1 and CDR2: SGHTA, FQGNSA. The CDR3 length is 15 residues. The V end lost 1 base, the J end lost 6 bases, and 14 bases lay between the germline ends. The DNA for the CDR3 is TGTGCCAGCAGCTTAGTATCGCAGGGGTCTGATACGCAGTATTTT. This gives the protein CASSLVSQGSDTQYF.

This clonotype was seen ten or more times. V usage is TRBV10-1 and J usage is TRBJ2-1; TRBD1 is a possible D gene (5 bases). The CDR3 is 12 amino acids. Germline V gives CDR1 WNHNN, CDR2 SYGVQD (reference sequence). V was cut by 4 bases and J by 4 bases, with 5 bases left in between. The CDR3 bases are TGCGCCAGCAGTGCAGGGTACAATGAGCAGTTCTTC. The encoded protein is CASSAGYNEQFF.

This clonotype was seen more than once but under ten times. The CDR3 here is CATSDRDTRNREQFF. The CDR3 DNA reads as TGTGCCACCAGTGACCGAGACACGCGCAACCGGGAGCAGTTCTTC. The V call is TRBV24-1, the J call TRBJ2-1; no definite D call. Trimming took 4 bases from V and 10 from J, leaving 19 bases between them. In germline, CDR1 is KGHDR, CDR2 SFDVKD. The CDR3 has 15 residues.

This clonotype showed up just a few times. The chain has TRBV7-2 and TRBJ2-3; 11 bases map to TRBD2. J lost 5 bases, V lost 5 bases, and 6 bases had no gene match. This CDR3 contains 15 residues. Germline V gene data show CDR1 as SGHTA and CDR2 as FQGNSA. The CDR3, as DNA: TGTGCCAGCAGCACCGGACTAGCGGGCAGAGATACGCAGTATTTT. Amino acid sequence: CASSTGLAGRDTQYF.

On this clonotype: It may be a read error: a sequence one base away is much more abundant. V is TRBV6-1 and J is TRBJ2-2; D may be TRBD1 (6 bases). Germline V gene sequence: CDR1 MNHNS, CDR2 SASEGT. The CDR3 spans 13 residues. V lost 6 bases to trimming and J lost 4 bases, with 9 bases between them. The CDR3 loop reads CASRMTGTGELFF. DNA for the CDR3: TGTGCCAGCAGGATGACAGGCACCGGGGAGCTGTTTTTT.

This clonotype has a handful of counts. This clone may be a read error of a much larger clone one base away. The rearrangement links TRBV10-3 to TRBJ2-1; D possibly corresponds to TRBD2 (5 bases). This CDR3 has 12 amino acids. The germline V gene has CDR1 ENHRY and CDR2 SYGVKD. In nucleotides, the CDR3 is TGTGCCATCAGTGAGAACGGGAATGAGCGGTTCTTC. Protein: CAISENGNERFF.

The V call is TRBV7-2, the J call TRBJ2-7, with 10 bases identical to TRBD1. The CDR3 has 14 residues. Trimming removed 6 bases from V and 3 bases from J; junction bases left unmatched: 5. Germline CDR1 is SGHTA and CDR2 is FQGNSA. The DNA of the CDR3 is TGTGCCAGCAGTCTAGGGGACAGGGGCTACGAGCAGTACTTC. Amino acid sequence: CASSLGDRGYEQYF. The variable domain in full, completed from reference TRBV7-2 and TRBJ2-7, reads GAGVSQSPSNKVTEKGKDVELRCDPISGHTALYWYRQSLGQGLEFLIYFQGNSAPDKSGLPSDRFSAERTGGSVSTLTIQRTQQEDSAVYLCASSLGDRGYEQYFGPGTRLTVT.

This clonotype was seen a few times. At one end the junction does not follow the germline gene, possibly because of a read error. V usage is TRBV20-1 and J usage is TRBJ1-5, with D possibly being TRBD1 (6 bases). The CDR3 has 14 amino acids. Looked up from germline, CDR1 is DFQATT and CDR2 is SNEGSKA (reference sequence). The CDR3, as DNA: TGCAGTGCTGGAGAACAGGGACACAATCAGCCCCAGCATTTT. Encoded protein: CSAGEQGHNQPQHF.

The chain is built from TRBV7-2 and TRBJ2-3; D is unclear. CDR3 length equals 13 residues. Germline assignment: CDR1 SGHTA and CDR2 FQGNSA. V lost 4 bases to trimming and J lost 2 bases, with 7 bases between them. The chain's CDR3 is CASSSLLTDTQYF. CDR3 DNA sequence: TGTGCCAGCAGCTCCCTCCTCACAGATACGCAGTATTTT.

This clonotype was detected only a few times. The chain has TRBV28 and TRBJ1-4; no clear D. The germline CDR1 and CDR2 sequences are MDHEN and SYDVKM. V shed 5 bases and J shed 0 bases, with 13 bases lying between them. The CDR3 sequence is 16 residues long. CDR3 region: CASSRGDIATNEKLFF. CDR3 sequence (DNA): TGTGCCAGCAGTCGTGGGGATATAGCAACTAATGAAAAACTGTTTTTT.

The rearrangement links TRBV29-1 to TRBJ1-3; D possibly corresponds to TRBD1 (5 bases). The V gene lost 4 bases and the J gene lost 6 bases, with 13 bases spanning the gap. CDR1 and CDR2 (germline): SQVTM, ANQGSEA. The CDR3 contains 13 residues. CDR3 in DNA: TGCAGCGTTGGAGCGGGGCCAACAAACACCATATATTTT. It encodes CSVGAGPTNTIYF.

This rearrangement joins TRBV9 to TRBJ2-1, with D tentatively TRBD2 (5 bases). From germline, CDR1 is SGDLS and CDR2 YYNGEE. This CDR3 region has 14 residues. Trimming removed 5 bases at V and 5 bases at J, with 14 bases between. The CDR3 region has the DNA TGTGCCAGCAGTGGGGAAACCGGGGACAATGAGCAGTTCTTC. Its protein is CASSGETGDNEQFF.

This clonotype was counted only a few times. The chain combines TRBV12-3 or TRBV12-4 with TRBJ1-1; 8 bases map to TRBD1. The CDR3 has 16 amino acids. The V and J ends lost 1 base and 0 bases, in that order; junction bases with no gene match: 4. CDR3: CASSLGQGAMNTEAFF. The CDR3 bases are TGTGCCAGCAGTTTAGGGCAGGGGGCGATGAACACTGAAGCTTTCTTT.

This clonotype was seen more than once but under ten times. The genes are TRBV6-2 or TRBV6-3 and TRBJ2-7; D call uncertain. CDR1 is MNHEY and CDR2 is SVGEGT in the germline V gene. The CDR3 spans 12 residues. Trimming stripped 8 bases from V and 2 bases from J, with 10 bases between. The CDR3 DNA reads as TGTGCCAGCGCCCCAGTCACCTACGAGCAGTACTTC. Protein: CASAPVTYEQYF.

The genes are TRBV27 and TRBJ1-1; D is possibly TRBD1 (5 bases). Germline loops: CDR1 MNHEY, CDR2 SMNVEV (reference sequence). The length of the CDR3 is 13 residues. The V gene lost 6 bases and the J gene lost 8 bases, with 16 bases spanning the gap. The CDR3 protein is CASRSYRGLEAFF. DNA for the CDR3: TGTGCCAGCAGGTCTTATAGGGGTTTGGAAGCTTTCTTT.

V is TRBV18 and J is TRBJ2-3; tentatively, D is TRBD2 (5 bases). Deletions cut 3 bases from V and 7 bases from J, with 11 bases between. This CDR3 region has 13 residues. Looked up from germline, CDR1 is KGHSH and CDR2 is LQKENI. Written as DNA, the CDR3 is TGTGCCAGCTCACCCGACCGAGGGAATACGCAGTATTTT. Translation gives CASSPDRGNTQYF.

This chain links TRBV11-2 with TRBJ1-1; TRBD1 agrees at 9 bases. This CDR3 is built from 19 residues. The V gene's germline CDR1 is SGHAT and CDR2 FQNNGV. V gave up 3 bases and J gave up 2 bases; unmatched junction bases: 16. CDR3 nucleotide sequence: TGTGCCAGCAGCTTTTCAATCGTACAGGGGGCGCCCAGAAACACTGAAGCTTTCTTT. Translation gives CASSFSIVQGAPRNTEAFF.

Only a few counts were recorded for this clonotype. V is TRBV5-5 and J is TRBJ2-1, with 11 bases that match TRBD1. The CDR3 loop spans 16 amino acids. The germline V gene has CDR1 SGHKS and CDR2 YYEKEE (reference sequence). V lost 0 bases and J lost 7; bases outside the gene matches: 6. CDR3 sequence reads: CASSLAVGQGANEQFF. The CDR3, as DNA: TGTGCCAGCAGCTTGGCCGTAGGACAGGGGGCTAATGAGCAGTTCTTC. Supplemented by reference TRBV5-5 and TRBJ2-1, the full variable domain reads DAGVTQSPTHLIKTRGQQVTLRCSPISGHKSVSWYQQVLGQGPQFIFQYYEKEERGRGNFPDRFSARQFPNYSSELNVNALLLGDSALYLCASSLAVGQGANEQFFGPGTRLTVL.

The chain joins TRBV20-1 to TRBJ1-1; tentatively, D is TRBD1 (5 bases). The CDR3 is 15 residues long. V lost 0 bases and J lost 2, with 13 bases in between. Germline-derived CDR1 and CDR2 are DFQATT and SNEGSKA (reference sequence). The CDR3 is CSARDWGRPNTEAFF. The CDR3 DNA follows: TGCAGTGCTAGAGATTGGGGCCGACCAAACACTGAAGCTTTCTTT.

At least ten counts were recorded for this clonotype. The chain combines TRBV10-3 with TRBJ1-6, with D hard to call. This CDR3 has 15 amino acids. Per germline, CDR1 ENHRY and CDR2 SYGVKD. V dropped 6 bases and J dropped 8 bases, with 17 bases sitting between them. For the CDR3, the DNA is TGTGCCATCAGGATAGAAGGGAAGCCGGATTCACCCCTCCACTTT. Protein product: CAIRIEGKPDSPLHF.

The chain combines TRBV30 with TRBJ2-4; the D gene is possibly TRBD2 (6 bases). V was clipped by 3 bases and J by 0 bases, with 12 bases between them. The CDR3 is 15 residues long. Looked up from germline, CDR1 is GTSNPN and CDR2 is SVGIG (reference sequence). DNA for the CDR3: TGTGCCTGGAGCGCTAGCGTAATAGCCAAAAACATTCAGTACTTC. Its translation: CAWSASVIAKNIQYF.

This clonotype occurred a few times. The chain employs TRBV6-5 and TRBJ2-3, with 9 bases that match TRBD2. Germline V gene sequence: CDR1 MNHEY, CDR2 SVGAGI. J lost 5 bases, V lost 3 bases, and 6 bases had no gene match. This CDR3 has 15 amino acids. CDR3 bases: TGTGCCAGCAGTTATCTGGCGGGAGGGTTAGATACGCAGTATTTT. Its protein product is CASSYLAGGLDTQYF.

This clonotype was observed many times. The V gene is TRBV7-9, the J gene TRBJ2-3; 7 bases are shared with TRBD1. The CDR3 loop spans 17 amino acids. Losses at the gene ends were 5 bases for V and 4 bases for J; bases not matched to a gene: 15. The germline CDR1 and CDR2 sequences are SEHNR and FQNEAQ (reference sequence). The CDR3 loop is CASSVRYRQGRADTQYF. Written as DNA, the CDR3 is TGTGCCAGCAGCGTAAGATATCGACAGGGTCGGGCAGATACGCAGTATTTT.

This clonotype was counted at least ten times. The rearrangement uses TRBV20-1 and TRBJ2-1; D gene uncertain. This CDR3 has 16 amino acids. Germline values: CDR1 DFQATT, CDR2 SNEGSKA (reference sequence). Trimming took 3 bases from V and 0 from J, leaving 15 bases between them. The CDR3, as DNA: TGCAGTGCTAGGGAGCGACTGTTACTCTCCTACAATGAGCAGTTCTTC. Its protein is CSARERLLLSYNEQFF.

The V call is TRBV18, the J call TRBJ2-7, with 9 bases identical to TRBD2. Germline CDR1 KGHSH, CDR2 LQKENI. This CDR3 is built from 15 residues. J gave up 6 bases and V 4 bases, and 10 bases lay outside the gene matches. The CDR3 region has the DNA TGTGCCAGCTCACTAGGTCGCGGGAGGGAACGCGAGCAGTACTTC. Translation gives CASSLGRGREREQYF.

The chain uses TRBV20-1 and TRBJ2-3; tentatively, D is TRBD2 (6 bases). Deletions cut 6 bases from V and 6 bases from J, with 16 bases between. Germline V gene sequence: CDR1 DFQATT, CDR2 SNEGSKA (reference sequence). The CDR3 has 13 residues. CDR3 DNA: TGCAGTGCCACCTCCGGGGGAGTGGATACGCAGTATTTT. Its translation: CSATSGGVDTQYF.

The chain joins TRBV7-2 to TRBJ2-5; 12 nucleotides line up with TRBD2. Losses at the gene ends were 5 bases for V and 4 bases for J; bases not matched to a gene: 5. Looked up from germline, CDR1 is SGHTA and CDR2 is FQGNSA. The CDR3 covers 15 residues. In nucleotides, the CDR3 is TGTGCCAGCAGCACCCGACTAGCGGGAGTAGAGACCCAGTACTTC. Protein: CASSTRLAGVETQYF.

This clonotype has only a few counts. Here the CDR3 DNA reads TGCGCCAGCAGCCTAAGGACTAGCGGACCCCTGGGGGAGCAGTACTTC. Amino acids: CASSLRTSGPLGEQYF. The genes are TRBV4-3 and TRBJ2-7; 10 nucleotides line up with TRBD2. J was trimmed by 7 bases and V by 4 bases; bases with no gene match: 13. Per germline, CDR1 LGHNA and CDR2 YSLEER. This CDR3 is 16 amino acids long.

The rearrangement uses TRBV12-3 or TRBV12-4 and TRBJ1-5; D not resolved. The ends were cut back, 0 bases at V and 6 bases at J, with 18 bases in the middle. The CDR3 runs to 17 residues. CDR3 nucleotides: TGTGCCAGCAGTTTAGCGCAGAGCAGGTTGAGCTCTCAGCCCCAGCATTTT. Protein product: CASSLAQSRLSSQPQHF.

This clonotype occurred once. This chain joins TRBV19 and TRBJ2-2, with 8 positions matching TRBD1. In germline, CDR1 is LNHDA, CDR2 SQIVND (reference sequence). With V trimmed by 6 bases and J by 4 bases, 4 bases remained unmatched. The CDR3 extends over 14 amino acids. This CDR3 reads CASSRGPSTGELFF. In DNA form, the CDR3 reads TGTGCCAGTAGCAGGGGGCCGAGCACCGGGGAGCTGTTTTTT. The full variable domain, rest sourced from reference TRBV19 and TRBJ2-2, is DGGITQSPKYLFRKEGQNVTLSCEQNLNHDAMYWYRQDPGQGLRLIYYSQIVNDFQKGDIAEGYSVSREKKESFPLTVTSAQKNPTAFYLCASSRGPSTGELFFGEGSRLTVL.